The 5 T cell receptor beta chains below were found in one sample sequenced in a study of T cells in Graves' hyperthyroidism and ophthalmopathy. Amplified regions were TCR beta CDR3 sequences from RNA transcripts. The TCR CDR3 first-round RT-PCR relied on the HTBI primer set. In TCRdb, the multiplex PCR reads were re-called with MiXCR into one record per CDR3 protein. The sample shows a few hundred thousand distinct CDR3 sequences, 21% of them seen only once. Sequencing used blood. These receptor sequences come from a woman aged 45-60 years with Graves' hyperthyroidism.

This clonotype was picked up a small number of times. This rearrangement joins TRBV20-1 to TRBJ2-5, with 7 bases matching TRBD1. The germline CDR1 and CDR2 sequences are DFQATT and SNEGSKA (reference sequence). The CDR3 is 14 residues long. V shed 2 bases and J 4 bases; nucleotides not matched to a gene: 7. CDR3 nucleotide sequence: TGCAGTGCTAGACGAAACAGGGGAGTAGAGACCCAGTACTTC. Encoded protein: CSARRNRGVETQYF.

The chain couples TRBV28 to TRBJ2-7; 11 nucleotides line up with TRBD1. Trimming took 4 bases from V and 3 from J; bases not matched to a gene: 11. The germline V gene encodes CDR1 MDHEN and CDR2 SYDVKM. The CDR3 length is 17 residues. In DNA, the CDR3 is TGTGCCAGCAGTTCGACTCCAACCGGGACAGGGGGCTACGAGCAGTACTTC. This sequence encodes CASSSTPTGTGGYEQYF.

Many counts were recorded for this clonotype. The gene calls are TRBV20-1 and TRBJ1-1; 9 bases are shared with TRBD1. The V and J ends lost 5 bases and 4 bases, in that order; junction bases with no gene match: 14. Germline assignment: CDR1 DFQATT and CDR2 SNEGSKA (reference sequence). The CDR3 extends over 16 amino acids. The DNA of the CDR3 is TGCAGTGCTTCGTCCCGGGACAGGGACCGGGGCACTGAAGCTTTCTTT. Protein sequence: CSASSRDRDRGTEAFF.

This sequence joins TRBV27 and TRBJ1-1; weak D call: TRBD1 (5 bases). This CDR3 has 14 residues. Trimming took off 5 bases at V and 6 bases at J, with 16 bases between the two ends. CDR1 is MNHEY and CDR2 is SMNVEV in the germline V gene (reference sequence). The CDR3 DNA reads TGTGCCAGCAGTCCCCCCGGGGGAATCCCTGAAGCTTTCTTT. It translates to CASSPPGGIPEAFF.

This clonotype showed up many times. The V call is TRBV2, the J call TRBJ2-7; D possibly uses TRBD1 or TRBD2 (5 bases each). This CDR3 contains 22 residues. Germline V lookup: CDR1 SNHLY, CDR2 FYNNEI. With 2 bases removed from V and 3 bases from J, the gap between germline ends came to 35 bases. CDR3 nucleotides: TGTGCCAGCAGTGAAAAGGCCCCTCGCCGGGGCCCAATCCTCGAAAGGGGCTACGAGCAGTACTTC. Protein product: CASSEKAPRRGPILERGYEQYF.